Shown below are 14 T cell receptor beta chains from a single sample sequenced in a study of blood T cell repertoires in COVID-19. The repertoire was sequenced with immunoSEQ multiplex PCR; TCRdb's copy has only in-frame clones and lacks some. The sample gives 200,000 to 300,000 clones, approximately 90% of which show up once; around 10% is in the top ten. What was sequenced was PBMCs or T cells enriched from blood (not recorded which). The receptors originated from a man aged 35 to 55 who had recovered from COVID-19.

This chain joins TRBV28 and TRBJ2-3; 9 positions match TRBD2. The CDR3 loop spans 17 amino acids. The ends lost 4 bases at V and 0 bases at J; junction bases unmatched: 8. Germline CDR1 and CDR2: MDHEN and SYDVKM. The CDR3: CASSYPTSGTSTDTQYF. CDR3 DNA sequence: TGTGCCAGCAGTTACCCGACTAGCGGAACTAGCACAGATACGCAGTATTTT.

The count of this clone is one. The rearrangement uses TRBV7-2 and TRBJ1-5; D possibly corresponds to TRBD1 (6 bases). The CDR3 has 15 amino acids. Germline V gene lookup returns CDR1 SGHTA and CDR2 FQGNSA. V dropped 6 bases and J dropped 3 bases, with 15 bases sitting between them. The CDR3 region is CASREDSVPNQPQHF. The CDR3 DNA reads as TGTGCCAGCAGGGAGGACAGCGTCCCCAATCAGCCCCAGCATTTT.

This clone occurred once. The chain carries TRBV7-2 and TRBJ1-2; 7 bases are a match to TRBD1. The V gene end was trimmed by 4 bases and the J gene end by 4 bases; junction bases not matched to a gene: 15. CDR3 length equals 17 residues. Germline values: CDR1 SGHTA, CDR2 FQGNSA. CDR3 protein: CASSSGQRGGVSYGYTF. The DNA for the CDR3 is TGTGCCAGCAGCTCGGGACAGCGAGGGGGCGTAAGCTATGGCTACACCTTC.

The genes are TRBV6-6 and TRBJ1-5; 7 positions match TRBD1. V lost 7 bases to trimming and J lost 5 bases; unmatched junction nucleotides: 11. Germline V gene data show CDR1 as MNHNY and CDR2 as SVGAGI (reference sequence). The CDR3 has 15 residues. The CDR3 reads CASTKGTDRDQPQHF. Here the CDR3 DNA reads TGTGCCAGCACCAAAGGGACAGACAGGGATCAGCCCCAGCATTTT.

The J gene is TRBJ2-1, the V gene TRBV6-5; TRBD1 matches at 7 bases. The CDR3 is made up of 14 amino acids. CDR1 is MNHEY and CDR2 is SVGAGI in the germline V gene. The trim removed 7 bases at V and 5 bases at J, leaving 8 bases unmatched. This chain's CDR3 is CASNRQGPDNEQFF. Written as DNA, the CDR3 is TGTGCCAGCAATCGACAGGGCCCTGACAATGAGCAGTTCTTC.

CDR3 loop: CASSPDGSSYNSPLHF. In nucleotides, the CDR3 is TGTGCCAGCTCGCCCGACGGGAGCTCCTATAATTCACCCCTCCACTTT. The rearrangement joins TRBV18 to TRBJ1-6; D remains ambiguous. Germline CDR1 reads KGHSH; CDR2 reads LQKENI. V gave up 6 bases and J gave up 0 bases, with 12 bases separating them. This CDR3 spans 16 amino acids. Variable domain in full (rest from reference TRBV18 and TRBJ1-6): NAGVMQNPRHLVRRRGQEARLRCSPMKGHSHVYWYRQLPEEGLKFMVYLQKENIIDESGMPKERFSAEFPKEGPSILRIQQVVRGDSAAYFCASSPDGSSYNSPLHFGNGTRLTVT.

The chain carries TRBV7-3 and TRBJ2-5; the D is unclear. CDR3 length: 14 residues. Trimming left V 5 bases short and J 2 bases short, with 12 bases between. CDR1 is SGHTA and CDR2 is FQGTGA in the germline V gene. The CDR3 loop reads CASSPNPRQETQYF. For the CDR3, the DNA is TGTGCCAGCAGCCCGAACCCTAGGCAAGAGACCCAGTACTTC.

This chain links TRBV27 with TRBJ2-3; 11 nucleotides agree with TRBD2. Trimming at V came to 2 bases and at J to 2 bases, leaving 6 bases not matched to a gene. Germline CDR1 reads MNHEY; CDR2 reads SMNVEV (reference sequence). The CDR3 loop spans 17 amino acids. The CDR3 reads CASSLTSGGPYTDTQYF. The CDR3 DNA follows: TGTGCCAGCAGTTTAACTAGCGGGGGCCCTTACACAGATACGCAGTATTTT.

The chain couples TRBV19 to TRBJ2-2; D call uncertain. The germline gives CDR1 LNHDA, CDR2 SQIVND (reference sequence). The CDR3 spans 16 residues. The V end lost 0 bases, the J end lost 4 bases, and 12 bases lay between the germline ends. The CDR3 sequence: CASSIDPLGSTGELFF. The CDR3 DNA is TGTGCCAGTAGTATAGATCCCCTCGGTTCCACCGGGGAGCTGTTTTTT.

This chain connects TRBV9 to TRBJ2-1, with D possibly matching TRBD2 (5 bases). This CDR3 is 16 amino acids long. V lost 0 bases and J 2 bases, leaving 12 bases between the germline ends. Germline CDR1 SGDLS, CDR2 YYNGEE. The CDR3 loop reads CASSVVASSPYNEQFF. In DNA, the CDR3 is TGTGCCAGCAGCGTAGTTGCTAGCAGCCCCTACAATGAGCAGTTCTTC.

The chain couples TRBV6-4 to TRBJ2-2; D ambiguous. V shed 9 bases and J shed 3 bases, with 14 bases lying between them. Germline V gives CDR1 MRHNA, CDR2 SNTAGT. The CDR3 is made up of 14 amino acids. The CDR3 DNA reads TGTGCCAGTGCCCGGGTAGCACACACCGGGGAGCTGTTTTTT. Translated, it gives CASARVAHTGELFF.

The DNA for the CDR3 is TGTGCCACCTCGGGGGGGGCTAACTATGGCTACACCTTC. It encodes CATSGGANYGYTF. This chain links TRBV24-1 with TRBJ1-2, with a weak D call TRBD1 (5 bases). The ends were cut back, 9 bases at V and 0 bases at J, with 10 bases in the middle. The CDR3 is 13 amino acids. Germline CDR1 reads KGHDR; CDR2 reads SFDVKD.

V gene TRBV7-3 combines with J gene TRBJ2-3, with 10 bases aligning to TRBD1. V lost 5 bases, J lost 2 bases, and 7 bases stayed unmatched. The CDR3 spans 16 residues. Germline V gene sequence: CDR1 SGHTA, CDR2 FQGTGA. CDR3 bases: TGTGCCAGCAGCCCAACCGGGACAGGGGTCACAGATACGCAGTATTTT. This encodes CASSPTGTGVTDTQYF.

This clone was detected only once. CDR3 nucleotides: TGTGCCAGCAGCCAAGATTCGTGGGGCGGGAGAACTGAAGCTTTCTTT. Amino acids: CASSQDSWGGRTEAFF. The chain recombines TRBV3-1 (or the pseudogene TRBV3-2) with TRBJ1-1; tentative D call: TRBD1 (5 bases). V lost 0 bases and J lost 5, with 16 bases in between. This CDR3 has 16 amino acids. Germline-derived CDR1 and CDR2 are LGHDT and YNNKEL (reference sequence).